This passage covers 24 T cell receptor beta chains from one sample sequenced in a study of T-cell memory formation after mild COVID-19. TCRdb analysed the 5' RACE reads with MiXCR anew, one entry per CDR3 protein. Of a few hundred thousand distinct CDR3 sequences in the sample, about 17% are singletons; the top ten hold 20% to 25%. Material for sequencing was PBMCs or a T cell subset sorted from them (not recorded which). These receptors were obtained from a man younger than 30 who had mild COVID-19 (a few samples of this study predate the infection). Cell type and time point are not known.

This clonotype was observed a few times. CDR3 nucleotides: TGTGCCAGTAGCGCCGGGACAGGGGGCGAAAACATTCAGTACTTC. Its protein is CASSAGTGGENIQYF. The chain is built from TRBV19 and TRBJ2-4, with 12 bases that match TRBD1. The CDR3 is made up of 15 amino acids. CDR1 LNHDA and CDR2 SQIVND come from the germline V gene (reference sequence). V dropped 6 bases and J dropped 5; count of bases not matched to a gene: 5.

Only a few counts were recorded for this clonotype. V is TRBV20-1 and J is TRBJ2-3, with a weak D call TRBD2 (6 bases). V lost 0 bases and J 7 bases, leaving 17 bases between the germline ends. CDR1 is DFQATT and CDR2 is SNEGSKA in the germline V gene (reference sequence). The CDR3 sequence is 15 residues long. This CDR3 reads CSARDYGSGGYTQYF. CDR3 coding DNA: TGCAGTGCTAGAGATTACGGGAGCGGCGGGTATACGCAGTATTTT.

This clonotype was detected only a few times. The J gene is TRBJ2-1, the V gene TRBV6-2 or TRBV6-3; D gene unclear. V was shortened by 4 bases and J by 4 bases, with 11 bases between the two germline ends. CDR3 length: 14 amino acids. Per the germline V gene, CDR1 is MNHEY and CDR2 is SVGEGT. The CDR3 DNA follows: TGTGCCAGCAGTTGGGTGCCGGCTTACAATGAGCAGTTCTTC. It codes for CASSWVPAYNEQFF.

The gene calls are TRBV19 and TRBJ1-1, with D uncertain. This CDR3 is 13 amino acids long. The germline V gene encodes CDR1 LNHDA and CDR2 SQIVND (reference sequence). V was cut by 3 bases and J by 5 bases, with 10 bases left in between. As DNA, the CDR3 is TGTGCCAGTAGTATTGGGTCGGGGACTGAAGCTTTCTTT. Its protein product is CASSIGSGTEAFF.

In its sample, this clonotype was seen a few times. V and J are TRBV7-2 and TRBJ2-2, with 8 bases matching TRBD1. The CDR3 has 16 amino acids. J was trimmed by 1 base and V by 6 bases; bases with no gene match: 7. Looked up from germline, CDR1 is SGHTA and CDR2 is FQGNSA. CDR3 sequence: CASRYTGTGNTGELFF. The CDR3 DNA sequence: TGTGCCAGCAGATATACCGGGACAGGGAACACCGGGGAGCTGTTTTTT.

This clonotype was seen at least ten times. V gene TRBV20-1 combines with J gene TRBJ2-2; D is possibly TRBD1 or TRBD2 (7 bases each). The CDR3 contains 16 residues. Between the trimmed V and J ends, which lost 5 bases and 4 bases, there was a span of 20 bases. Germline loops: CDR1 DFQATT, CDR2 SNEGSKA (reference sequence). CDR3 nucleotide sequence: TGCAGTGCTGAACCTCAGGGGGGGCCTACCACCGGGGAGCTGTTTTTT. Protein sequence: CSAEPQGGPTTGELFF.

This clonotype showed up just a few times. The V and J genes are TRBV20-1 and TRBJ1-6; no reliable D call. The germline V and J ends were trimmed by 0 bases and 9 bases, with 12 bases remaining between them. CDR3 length equals 14 residues. CDR1 and CDR2 from the germline V gene are DFQATT and SNEGSKA (reference sequence). The CDR3 protein is CSARDAAAFSPLHF. DNA of the CDR3: TGCAGTGCTAGAGACGCGGCAGCTTTTTCACCCCTCCACTTT.

The chain couples TRBV5-4 to TRBJ2-3; D is ambiguous. There are 12 residues in the CDR3. Trimming removed 5 bases at V and 6 bases at J, with 10 bases between. CDR1 is SGHNT and CDR2 is YYREEE in the germline V gene (reference sequence). This CDR3 reads CASSQYSDTQYF. The CDR3 nucleotides are TGTGCCAGCAGTCAATATTCGGATACGCAGTATTTT.

The J gene is TRBJ2-3, the V gene TRBV5-1; D tentatively fits TRBD1 or TRBD2 (7 bases each). Trimming removed 4 bases from V and 0 bases from J, with 15 bases in between. The CDR3 is 16 residues long. Germline assignment: CDR1 SGHRS and CDR2 YFSETQ. The CDR3 region is CASSQGGATSTDTQYF. DNA of the CDR3: TGCGCCAGCAGCCAGGGGGGGGCCACTAGCACAGATACGCAGTATTTT.

The V gene is TRBV6-5, the J gene TRBJ2-5; D is ambiguous. This CDR3 is built from 13 residues. V lost 0 bases and J lost 5, with 7 bases in between. The germline V gene encodes CDR1 MNHEY and CDR2 SVGAGI. The DNA of the CDR3 is TGTGCCAGCAGTTACTCGACTTGGGAGACCCAGTACTTC. This translates into CASSYSTWETQYF.

This clonotype showed up just a few times. The chain is built from TRBV5-1 and TRBJ2-3; 9 bases map to TRBD1. Unmatched junction bases numbered 7, after V lost 4 bases and J lost 4 bases. CDR3 length: 15 residues. CDR1 is SGHRS, CDR2 YFSETQ, per germline. The CDR3 protein is CASSLTGGWSDTQYF. The CDR3 DNA sequence: TGCGCCAGCAGCCTTACAGGGGGCTGGTCAGATACGCAGTATTTT.

The chain combines TRBV6-2 or TRBV6-3 with TRBJ2-5, with a tentative D call TRBD2 (5 bases). This CDR3 region has 14 residues. V lost 4 bases to trimming and J lost 7 bases, with 16 bases between them. The germline CDR1 and CDR2 sequences are MNHEY and SVGEGT. The CDR3 bases are TGTGCCAGCAGTTCCGGTTCCGGGATACCGACCCAGTACTTC. Residues: CASSSGSGIPTQYF.

The chain combines TRBV12-3 or TRBV12-4 with TRBJ1-5; tentative D call: TRBD1 (6 bases). CDR3 length equals 15 residues. The V gene lost 3 bases and the J gene lost 3 bases, with 12 bases spanning the gap. The CDR3 protein is CASSFLGTSNQPQHF. In DNA form, the CDR3 reads TGTGCCAGCAGTTTTCTGGGGACATCCAATCAGCCCCAGCATTTT.

The V call is TRBV7-2, the J call TRBJ2-7, with 11 bases fitting TRBD2. V lost 2 bases, J lost 4 bases, and 4 bases stayed unmatched. The germline V gene encodes CDR1 SGHTA and CDR2 FQGNSA. This CDR3 has 15 residues. CDR3 DNA: TGTGCCAGCAGCTTAATTAGCGGGGGGGCTTACGAGCAGTACTTC. Amino acid sequence: CASSLISGGAYEQYF.

The chain joins TRBV5-4 to TRBJ1-2; 12 positions agree with TRBD1. CDR1 SGHNT and CDR2 YYREEE come from the germline V gene (reference sequence). V shed 0 bases, J shed 4 bases, and the junction held 4 bases outside the gene matches. CDR3 length equals 16 residues. CDR3 sequence reads: CASSLGGTGGLYGYTF. The CDR3 DNA reads as TGTGCCAGCAGCTTGGGCGGGACAGGGGGCCTCTATGGCTACACCTTC.

This chain joins TRBV7-6 and TRBJ2-2; maybe TRBD1 (6 bases). Germline V lookup: CDR1 SGHVS, CDR2 FNYEAQ. The CDR3 runs to 17 residues. The ends were cut back, 7 bases at V and 7 bases at J, with 25 bases in the middle. CDR3 nucleotide sequence: TGTGCCAGCACTCCGCACCCGTTACAGGGTCGTGGCGGGGAGCTGTTTTTT. This encodes CASTPHPLQGRGGELFF.

The sample holds a few counts of this clonotype. The rearrangement links TRBV4-1 to TRBJ2-7; a possible D gene is TRBD1 (6 bases). This CDR3 region has 12 residues. V was clipped by 4 bases and J by 9 bases, with 13 bases between them. The germline V gene encodes CDR1 MGHRA and CDR2 YSYEKL. The CDR3 DNA reads TGCGCCAGCAGCCCCGTCAGGGGCGGGCAGTACTTC. This gives the protein CASSPVRGGQYF.

This clonotype was seen only a few times. This chain uses TRBV5-1 with TRBJ2-1; D call uncertain. V lost 4 bases and J 8 bases, leaving 13 bases between the germline ends. The CDR3 sequence is 13 residues long. The germline CDR1 and CDR2 sequences are SGHRS and YFSETQ. CDR3 nucleotide sequence: TGCGCCAGCAGCACCGCCGAAGGAGATGAGCAGTTCTTC. This translates into CASSTAEGDEQFF.

V is TRBV10-3 and J is TRBJ1-2, with a weak D call TRBD1 (6 bases). In germline, CDR1 is ENHRY, CDR2 SYGVKD. The CDR3 has 12 residues. Trimming shortened V by 7 bases and J by 2 bases, and 8 bases separated the two germline ends. The CDR3 DNA follows: TGTGCCATCAACCAGGGGAACTATGGCTACACCTTC. It yields the protein CAINQGNYGYTF.

This chain joins TRBV6-2 or TRBV6-3 and TRBJ2-7; no clear D. From germline, CDR1 is MNHEY and CDR2 SVGEGT. V was clipped by 6 bases and J by 3 bases, with 18 bases between them. This CDR3 has 15 residues. As DNA, the CDR3 is TGTGCCAGCAGCCGACGGGTCGATCGGCTCTACGAGCAGTACTTC. It translates to CASSRRVDRLYEQYF.

The chain has TRBV12-5 and TRBJ1-5; no clear D. The V and J ends lost 5 bases and 0 bases respectively, with 20 bases between them. CDR1 is LGHNT and CDR2 is FRNRAP in the germline V gene. CDR3 length equals 18 residues. CDR3 residues: CASGPTTDSVSSNQPQHF. The CDR3 DNA reads TGTGCTAGTGGTCCCACGACCGACTCCGTTTCTAGCAATCAGCCCCAGCATTTT.

CDR3 amino acids: CSAREYRQGVAGYTF. The CDR3 DNA sequence: TGCAGTGCTAGAGAATATAGACAGGGGGTTGCCGGCTACACCTTC. This chain uses TRBV20-1 with TRBJ1-2; 9 positions match TRBD1. The CDR3 spans 15 residues. V lost 0 bases and J lost 8; bases outside the gene matches: 10. The germline V gene has CDR1 DFQATT and CDR2 SNEGSKA (reference sequence).

The chain recombines TRBV6-4 with TRBJ2-5; D possibly corresponds to TRBD2 (7 bases). The CDR3 extends over 13 amino acids. Trimming pared 8 bases from V and 4 bases from J, leaving 14 bases between. Germline V gives CDR1 MRHNA, CDR2 SNTAGT. In DNA form, the CDR3 reads TGTGCCAGCGGGAGGGGGGGGCGAGAGACCCAGTACTTC. Translating it yields CASGRGGRETQYF.

The V and J genes are TRBV4-3 and TRBJ1-4; D might be TRBD1 (5 bases). V was shortened by 5 bases and J by 0 bases, with 13 bases between the two germline ends. The CDR3 spans 16 residues. Germline V gene data show CDR1 as LGHNA and CDR2 as YSLEER. The CDR3 loop reads CASSLTGSATNEKLFF. The CDR3 DNA follows: TGCGCCAGCAGCTTAACAGGATCTGCAACTAATGAAAAACTGTTTTTT.